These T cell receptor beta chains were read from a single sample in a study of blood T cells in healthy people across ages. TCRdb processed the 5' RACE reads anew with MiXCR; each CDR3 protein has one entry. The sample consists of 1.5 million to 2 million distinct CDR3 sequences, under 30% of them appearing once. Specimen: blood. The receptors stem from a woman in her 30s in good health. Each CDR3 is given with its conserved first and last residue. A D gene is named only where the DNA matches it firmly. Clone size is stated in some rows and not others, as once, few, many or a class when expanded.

CDR3 protein: CASSSDMTSGGSTDTQYF
CDR3 DNA: TGTGCCAGCAGCTCCGACATGACTAGCGGGGGGTCGACAGATACGCAGTATTTT
D gene: TRBD2
clone size: few
J gene: TRBJ2-3
V gene: TRBV7-9

CDR3 protein: CSAPRPPRGGEKLFF
CDR3 DNA: TGCAGTGCCCCAAGACCCCCCAGGGGAGGTGAAAAACTGTTTTTT
D gene: NA
clone size: few
J gene: TRBJ1-4
V gene: TRBV20-1

CDR3 protein: CASTDGGDGIYEQYF
CDR3 DNA: TGTGCCAGCACTGACGGTGGGGACGGAATCTACGAGCAGTACTTC
D gene: NA
clone size: many
J gene: TRBJ2-7
V gene: TRBV2

CDR3 protein: CASGEPLAGQETQYF
CDR3 DNA: TGCGCCAGCGGGGAGCCCCTAGCGGGGCAAGAGACCCAGTACTTC
D gene: TRBD2
clone size: NA
J gene: TRBJ2-5
V gene: TRBV10-2

CDR3 protein: CASSLRGSIDEQYF
CDR3 DNA: TGTGCCAGCAGTTTACGCGGGAGCATCGACGAGCAGTACTTC
D gene: TRBD2
clone size: many
J gene: TRBJ2-7
V gene: TRBV12-3/TRBV12-4

CDR3 protein: CASTRGGGFPYDTQYF
CDR3 DNA: TGTGCCAGCACCCGAGGAGGGGGCTTCCCTTACGATACGCAGTATTTT
D gene: NA
clone size: once
J gene: TRBJ2-3
V gene: TRBV14

CDR3 protein: CASSEKLVSNQPQHF
CDR3 DNA: TGTGCCAGCAGTGAAAAGCTCGTAAGCAATCAGCCCCAGCATTTT
D gene: NA
clone size: NA
J gene: TRBJ1-5
V gene: TRBV6-1

CDR3 protein: CASRSGTGLYGYTF
CDR3 DNA: TGTGCCAGCAGGTCCGGGACAGGCCTATATGGCTACACCTTC
D gene: TRBD1
clone size: NA
J gene: TRBJ1-2
V gene: TRBV7-8

CDR3 protein: CASSLVGRGSYNEQFF
CDR3 DNA: TGTGCCAGCAGTCTGGTGGGTAGGGGGTCGTACAATGAGCAGTTCTTC
D gene: NA
clone size: few
J gene: TRBJ2-1
V gene: TRBV5-5

CDR3 protein: CASSWDRVNNQPQHF
CDR3 DNA: TGTGCCAGCAGCTGGGACAGGGTGAACAATCAGCCCCAGCATTTT
D gene: TRBD1
clone size: few
J gene: TRBJ1-5
V gene: TRBV28

CDR3 protein: CASSPRDGDLSGHIQYF
CDR3 DNA: TGTGCCAGCAGCCCCCGGGACGGGGACCTCTCGGGTCACATTCAGTACTTC
D gene: NA
clone size: NA
J gene: TRBJ2-4
V gene: TRBV7-9

CDR3 protein: CASRGTVGSYEQYF
CDR3 DNA: TGTGCCAGCAGAGGGACAGTGGGCTCCTACGAGCAGTACTTC
D gene: TRBD1
clone size: NA
J gene: TRBJ2-7
V gene: TRBV2

CDR3 protein: CSAVGYGWGTQDTQYF
CDR3 DNA: TGCAGTGCGGTGGGTTATGGGTGGGGGACCCAAGATACGCAGTATTTT
D gene: NA
clone size: NA
J gene: TRBJ2-3
V gene: TRBV20-1

CDR3 protein: CATSREDGGYTEAFF
CDR3 DNA: TGTGCCACCAGCAGAGAGGATGGGGGTTACACTGAAGCTTTCTTT
D gene: NA
clone size: NA
J gene: TRBJ1-1
V gene: TRBV15

CDR3 protein: CASTPGGVVDEQYF
CDR3 DNA: TGTGCCAGCACCCCAGGGGGAGTTGTAGACGAGCAGTACTTC
D gene: TRBD1
clone size: few
J gene: TRBJ2-7
V gene: TRBV3-1

CDR3 protein: CSPWIAGPDTQYF
CDR3 DNA: TGCAGTCCATGGATAGCGGGGCCAGATACGCAGTATTTT
D gene: TRBD2
clone size: NA
J gene: TRBJ2-3
V gene: TRBV20-1

CDR3 protein: CASSLWTGGGFTGELFF
CDR3 DNA: TGTGCCAGCAGTTTATGGACAGGGGGCGGATTTACCGGGGAGCTGTTTTTT
D gene: TRBD1
clone size: NA
J gene: TRBJ2-2
V gene: TRBV27

CDR3 protein: CSWKVATDTQYF
CDR3 DNA: TGCAGTTGGAAGGTAGCGACAGATACGCAGTATTTT
D gene: NA
clone size: few
J gene: TRBJ2-3
V gene: TRBV20-1

CDR3 protein: CSVEGRDGPYEQYF
CDR3 DNA: TGCAGCGTTGAAGGCCGGGACGGACCCTACGAGCAGTACTTC
D gene: NA
clone size: many
J gene: TRBJ2-7
V gene: TRBV29-1

CDR3 protein: CASTDRRVGEQYF
CDR3 DNA: TGTGCCAGCACGGATCGCAGGGTGGGCGAGCAGTACTTC
D gene: NA
clone size: few
J gene: TRBJ2-7
V gene: TRBV28

CDR3 protein: CASSFVPGGAPDTQYF
CDR3 DNA: TGTGCCAGCAGTTTCGTCCCCGGGGGGGCCCCAGATACGCAGTATTTT
D gene: TRBD2
clone size: few
J gene: TRBJ2-3
V gene: TRBV28

CDR3 protein: CASSYAPNTEAFF
CDR3 DNA: TGTGCCAGCAGTTACGCTCCGAACACTGAAGCTTTCTTT
D gene: NA
clone size: NA
J gene: TRBJ1-1
V gene: TRBV6-6

CDR3 protein: CASSSSPSGEQYF
CDR3 DNA: TGTGCCAGCAGCTCCTCGCCCTCCGGCGAGCAGTACTTC
D gene: NA
clone size: few
J gene: TRBJ2-7
V gene: TRBV7-2

CDR3 protein: CAVQAGGDGETQYF
CDR3 DNA: TGTGCCGTTCAGGCTGGGGGTGACGGAGAGACCCAGTACTTC
D gene: NA
clone size: few
J gene: TRBJ2-5
V gene: TRBV12-3/TRBV12-4

CDR3 protein: CASSFGTITDTQYF
CDR3 DNA: TGTGCCAGCAGTTTTGGGACCATCACAGATACGCAGTATTTT
D gene: NA
clone size: NA
J gene: TRBJ2-3
V gene: TRBV6-6

CDR3 protein: CASSRLAGGGKNIQYF
CDR3 DNA: TGTGCCAGCAGCCGACTAGCGGGAGGAGGCAAAAACATTCAGTACTTC
D gene: TRBD2
clone size: few
J gene: TRBJ2-4
V gene: TRBV7-2

CDR3 protein: CASREDSVTGAFF
CDR3 DNA: TGTGCCAGCAGAGAGGACAGCGTAACGGGGGCTTTCTTT
D gene: NA
clone size: NA
J gene: TRBJ1-1
V gene: TRBV6-1

CDR3 protein: CASSPDRGGPPMNTEAFF
CDR3 DNA: TGTGCCAGCTCACCCGACCGGGGGGGTCCCCCTATGAACACTGAAGCTTTCTTT
D gene: NA
clone size: NA
J gene: TRBJ1-1
V gene: TRBV18

CDR3 protein: CASSRRHLETQYF
CDR3 DNA: TGTGCCAGCAGCCGGCGACACCTGGAGACCCAGTACTTC
D gene: NA
clone size: few
J gene: TRBJ2-5
V gene: TRBV7-3

CDR3 protein: CASSGQGALSYNEQFF
CDR3 DNA: TGTGCCAGCAGCGGCCAGGGGGCTCTTTCCTACAATGAGCAGTTCTTC
D gene: TRBD1
clone size: few
J gene: TRBJ2-1
V gene: TRBV7-2

CDR3 protein: CASTLSGAGTDTQYF
CDR3 DNA: TGCGCCAGCACCCTTAGCGGGGCAGGGACAGATACGCAGTATTTT
D gene: TRBD2
clone size: NA
J gene: TRBJ2-3
V gene: TRBV5-1

CDR3 protein: CASSSGAPEQFF
CDR3 DNA: TGTGCCAGCAGCTCCGGGGCGCCTGAGCAGTTCTTC
D gene: NA
clone size: few
J gene: TRBJ2-1
V gene: TRBV7-2

CDR3 protein: CASSLSRSGTGEDEQFF
CDR3 DNA: TGTGCCAGCAGCTTGTCTCGGTCCGGGACGGGGGAGGATGAGCAGTTCTTC
D gene: NA
clone size: NA
J gene: TRBJ2-1
V gene: TRBV7-2

CDR3 protein: CASSGQGKYGYTF
CDR3 DNA: TGTGCCAGCAGTGGACAGGGGAAGTACGGCTACACCTTC
D gene: TRBD1
clone size: NA
J gene: TRBJ1-2
V gene: TRBV11-1

CDR3 protein: CSVEVAGNIQYF
CDR3 DNA: TGCAGCGTTGAAGTGGCAGGGAACATTCAGTACTTC
D gene: NA
clone size: many
J gene: TRBJ2-4
V gene: TRBV29-1

CDR3 protein: CASSLATGDQSPLHF
CDR3 DNA: TGCGCCAGCAGCTTAGCCACAGGGGATCAGTCACCCCTCCACTTT
D gene: TRBD1
clone size: NA
J gene: TRBJ1-6
V gene: TRBV5-1

CDR3 protein: CSVWKGLGTDTQYF
CDR3 DNA: TGCAGCGTTTGGAAGGGGCTAGGCACAGATACGCAGTATTTT
D gene: NA
clone size: NA
J gene: TRBJ2-3
V gene: TRBV29-1

CDR3 protein: CASSFLAPPPYNEQFF
CDR3 DNA: TGCGCCAGCAGCTTCCTAGCTCCGCCCCCCTACAATGAGCAGTTCTTC
D gene: NA
clone size: NA
J gene: TRBJ2-1
V gene: TRBV5-1

CDR3 protein: CASSIALSGANVLTF
CDR3 DNA: TGTGCCAGCAGCATCGCACTCTCTGGGGCCAACGTCCTGACTTTC
D gene: NA
clone size: few
J gene: TRBJ2-6
V gene: TRBV7-9

CDR3 protein: CASTLRGNTEAFF
CDR3 DNA: TGTGCCAGCACCCTTAGGGGGAACACTGAAGCTTTCTTT
D gene: NA
clone size: NA
J gene: TRBJ1-1
V gene: TRBV12-3/TRBV12-4

CDR3 protein: CASSLGLEHSYEQYF
CDR3 DNA: TGTGCCAGCAGCCTTGGACTCGAACACTCCTACGAGCAGTACTTC
D gene: NA
clone size: few
J gene: TRBJ2-7
V gene: TRBV5-5

CDR3 protein: CASSISSRGTDTQYF
CDR3 DNA: TGTGCCAGTAGTATATCTAGCCGTGGCACAGATACGCAGTATTTT
D gene: NA
clone size: NA
J gene: TRBJ2-3
V gene: TRBV19

CDR3 protein: CSASGGSVEQYF
CDR3 DNA: TGCAGCGCCTCGGGTGGGTCTGTGGAGCAGTACTTC
D gene: NA
clone size: NA
J gene: TRBJ2-7
V gene: TRBV29-1

CDR3 protein: CASGTSGTNTGELFF
CDR3 DNA: TGTGCCTCCGGGACTAGCGGGACGAACACCGGGGAGCTGTTTTTT
D gene: TRBD2
clone size: NA
J gene: TRBJ2-2
V gene: TRBV30

CDR3 protein: CASSLAGPPYNEQFF
CDR3 DNA: TGTGCCAGCAGTTTAGCGGGACCACCCTACAATGAGCAGTTCTTC
D gene: NA
clone size: many
J gene: TRBJ2-1
V gene: TRBV12-3/TRBV12-4

CDR3 protein: CASSSFRVPGSQETQYF
CDR3 DNA: TGTGCCAGCAGTTCATTTAGAGTCCCGGGCTCCCAAGAGACCCAGTACTTC
D gene: NA
clone size: NA
J gene: TRBJ2-5
V gene: TRBV28

CDR3 protein: CASSQDDGTYNGKLFF
CDR3 DNA: TGCGCCAGCAGCCAAGACGACGGGACGTATAATGGAAAACTGTTTTTT
D gene: NA
clone size: NA
J gene: TRBJ1-4
V gene: TRBV4-3

CDR3 protein: CASSLMRELNTEAFF
CDR3 DNA: TGTGCCAGCAGCCTCATGAGGGAGCTGAACACTGAAGCTTTCTTT
D gene: NA
clone size: few
J gene: TRBJ1-1
V gene: TRBV4-2

CDR3 protein: CASSTPGTGYEQYF
CDR3 DNA: TGTGCCAGCAGCACGCCCGGGACAGGGTACGAGCAGTACTTC
D gene: TRBD1
clone size: few
J gene: TRBJ2-7
V gene: TRBV7-9

CDR3 protein: CSARGLNTEAFF
CDR3 DNA: TGCAGTGCTAGGGGCTTAAACACTGAAGCTTTCTTT
D gene: NA
clone size: NA
J gene: TRBJ1-1
V gene: TRBV20-1

CDR3 protein: CSARVTGQGSTNYGYTF
CDR3 DNA: TGCAGTGCTAGAGTTACGGGACAGGGTTCCACTAACTATGGCTACACCTTC
D gene: TRBD1
clone size: NA
J gene: TRBJ1-2
V gene: TRBV20-1